This record concerns one T cell receptor (beta chain) sequence. Its matching antigen is unknown. The sample is drawn from a study of blood T cells in healthy people across ages. Study observations and caveats: Conclusively comparing naive with antigen-experienced cells was impossible with unsorted PBMCs. The donors' CMV status was not determined, possibly confounding changes in expanded clonotypes. Both higher diversity and more naive CD4+ cells marked long-lived donors when set against aged donors.

Total RNA, at least 5 micrograms per sample, came from PBMCs. The V end lost 6 bases, the J end lost 5 bases, and 19 bases lay between the germline ends. CDR3 length: 15 amino acids. Germline values: CDR1 MNHEY, CDR2 SMNVEV (reference sequence). A second PCR of roughly 6 to 12 cycles used a sample-barcoded 5' primer and a J-beta primer mix. One entry per CDR3 protein, called by TCRdb with MiXCR from the 5' RACE reads. The table records roughly 800,000 distinct CDR3 sequences, roughly 64% of them present only once. This TCR derives from a man younger than 40 in good health. The chain carries TRBV27 and TRBJ2-5; possibly TRBD1 for D (6 bases). Sample: blood. DNA for the CDR3: TGTGCCAGCAGCCCCCAAACAGGGTCGCGGGAGACCCAGTACTTC. Translating it yields CASSPQTGSRETQYF.